This T cell receptor (beta chain) was profiled in a study of high-grade serous ovarian cancer treatment subgroups. For the study at large: Samples averaged about 15,000 reads and several thousand unique TCR beta rearrangements.

Tumor tissue was taken before any definitive surgery or chemotherapy was given. Study outcomes and limitations: Repertoire similarity ranged about 0.1 to 0.79 between tumors of one patient. TCR clonal relatedness correlated positively with neoantigen level. Spatial context was lost because tumors were sequenced in bulk.

Sequencing used immunoSEQ multiplex PCR; TCRdb keeps in-frame clones, though not all of them. The sample lists about 10,000 clones, 68% occurring once. Regarding this clone: Its antigen is still unknown.

This clonotype originated in a human donor with high-grade serous ovarian cancer. Sequencing was carried out using tumor tissue.

CDR3 sequence: CASSLGSDWAPQYF. For the CDR3, the DNA is TGTGCCAGTAGTCTAGGGTCGGACTGGGCGCCCCAGTACTTC. This chain connects TRBV6-6 to TRBJ2-5; tentatively, D is TRBD2 (5 bases). Germline V lookup: CDR1 MNHNY, CDR2 SVGAGI (reference sequence). The CDR3 contains 14 residues. Deletions cut 9 bases from V and 9 bases from J, with 23 bases between.